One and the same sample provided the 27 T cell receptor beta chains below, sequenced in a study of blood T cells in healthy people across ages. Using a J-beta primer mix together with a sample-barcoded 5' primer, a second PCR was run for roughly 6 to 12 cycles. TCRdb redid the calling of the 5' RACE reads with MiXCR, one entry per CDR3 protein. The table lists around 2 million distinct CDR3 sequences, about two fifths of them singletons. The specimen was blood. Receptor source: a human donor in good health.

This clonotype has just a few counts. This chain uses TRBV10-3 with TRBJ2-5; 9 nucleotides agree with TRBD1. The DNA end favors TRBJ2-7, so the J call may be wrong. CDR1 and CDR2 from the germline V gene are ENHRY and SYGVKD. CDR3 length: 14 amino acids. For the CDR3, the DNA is TGTGCCACAGGGTTGGGACAGGGAGCTAACGAGCAGTACTTC. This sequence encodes CATGLGQGANEQYF.

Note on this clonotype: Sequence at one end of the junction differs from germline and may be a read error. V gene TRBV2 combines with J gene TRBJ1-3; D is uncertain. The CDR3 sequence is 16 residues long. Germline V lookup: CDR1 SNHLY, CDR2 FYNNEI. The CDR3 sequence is CVSSGGASRSGNTIYF. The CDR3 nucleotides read TGTGTCAGCAGTGGCGGTGCCTCACGCTCTGGAAACACCATATATTTT.

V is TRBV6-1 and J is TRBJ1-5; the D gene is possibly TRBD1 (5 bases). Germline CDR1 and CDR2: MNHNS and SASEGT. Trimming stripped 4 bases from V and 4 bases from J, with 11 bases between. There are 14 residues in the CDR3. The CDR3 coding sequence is TGTGCCAGCAGTGGACAGTATCAGAATCAGCCCCAGCATTTT. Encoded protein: CASSGQYQNQPQHF.

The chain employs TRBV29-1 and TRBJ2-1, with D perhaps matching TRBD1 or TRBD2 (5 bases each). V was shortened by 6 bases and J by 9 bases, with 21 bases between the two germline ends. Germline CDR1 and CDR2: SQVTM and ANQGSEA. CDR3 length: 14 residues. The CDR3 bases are TGCAGCGTGGACCAAGAAGTCCCTGGGGGTGAGCAGTTCTTC. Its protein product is CSVDQEVPGGEQFF.

CDR3 sequence reads: CSARLWGAQFF. The CDR3 coding sequence is TGCAGTGCTAGACTCTGGGGGGCGCAGTTCTTC. The chain couples TRBV20-1 to TRBJ2-1; D assignment may be TRBD1 or TRBD2 (6 bases each). V lost 2 bases and J 12 bases, leaving 11 bases between the germline ends. The CDR3 runs to 11 residues. In germline, CDR1 is DFQATT, CDR2 SNEGSKA (reference sequence).

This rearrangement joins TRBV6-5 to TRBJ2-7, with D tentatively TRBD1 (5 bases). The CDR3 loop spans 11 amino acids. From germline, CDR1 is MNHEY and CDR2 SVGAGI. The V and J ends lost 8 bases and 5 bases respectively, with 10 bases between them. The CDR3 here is CASAIRDEQYF. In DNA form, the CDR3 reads TGTGCCAGCGCCATCAGGGACGAGCAGTACTTC.

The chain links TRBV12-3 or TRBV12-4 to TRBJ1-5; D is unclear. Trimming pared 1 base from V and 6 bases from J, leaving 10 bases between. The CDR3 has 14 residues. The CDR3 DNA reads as TGTGCCAGCAGTTTAGTGCAAGGAGGTCAGCCCCAGCATTTT. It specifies CASSLVQGGQPQHF.

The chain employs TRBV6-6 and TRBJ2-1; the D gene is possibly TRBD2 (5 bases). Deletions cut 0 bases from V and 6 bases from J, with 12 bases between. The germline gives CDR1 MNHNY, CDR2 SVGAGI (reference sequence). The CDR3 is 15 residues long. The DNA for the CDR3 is TGTGCCAGCAGTTACTCGGTTCAGACTATCAATGAGCAGTTCTTC. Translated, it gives CASSYSVQTINEQFF.

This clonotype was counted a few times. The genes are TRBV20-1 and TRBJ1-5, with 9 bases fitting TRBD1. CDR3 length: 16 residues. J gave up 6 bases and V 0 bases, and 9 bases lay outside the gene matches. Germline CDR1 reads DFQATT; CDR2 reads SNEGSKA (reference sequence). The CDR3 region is CSARDPGQGIGQPQHF. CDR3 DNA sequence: TGCAGTGCTAGAGACCCGGGACAGGGTATCGGTCAGCCCCAGCATTTT.

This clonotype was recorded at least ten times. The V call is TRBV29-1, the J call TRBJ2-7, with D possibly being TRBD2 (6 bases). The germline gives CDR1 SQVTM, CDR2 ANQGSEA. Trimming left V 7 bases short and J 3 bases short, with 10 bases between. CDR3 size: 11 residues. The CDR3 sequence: CSGGGDYEQYF. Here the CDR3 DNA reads TGCAGCGGGGGAGGAGACTACGAGCAGTACTTC.

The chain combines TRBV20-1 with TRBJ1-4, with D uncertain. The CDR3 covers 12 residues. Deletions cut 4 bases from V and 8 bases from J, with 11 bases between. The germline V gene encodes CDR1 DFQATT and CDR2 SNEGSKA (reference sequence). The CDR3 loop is CSATVQDEKLFF. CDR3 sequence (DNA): TGCAGTGCTACGGTCCAAGACGAAAAACTGTTTTTT.

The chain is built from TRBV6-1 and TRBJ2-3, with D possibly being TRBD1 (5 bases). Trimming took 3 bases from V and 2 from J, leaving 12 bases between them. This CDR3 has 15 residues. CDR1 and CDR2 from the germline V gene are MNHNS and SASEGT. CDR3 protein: CASSELQGVTDTQYF. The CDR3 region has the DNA TGTGCCAGCAGTGAGTTACAAGGGGTCACAGATACGCAGTATTTT.

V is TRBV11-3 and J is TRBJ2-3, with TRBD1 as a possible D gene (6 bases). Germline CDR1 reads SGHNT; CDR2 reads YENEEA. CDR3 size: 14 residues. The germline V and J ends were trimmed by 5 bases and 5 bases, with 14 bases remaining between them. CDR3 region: CASSRDTQKDTQYF. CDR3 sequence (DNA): TGTGCCAGCAGCCGGGACACCCAAAAAGATACGCAGTATTTT.

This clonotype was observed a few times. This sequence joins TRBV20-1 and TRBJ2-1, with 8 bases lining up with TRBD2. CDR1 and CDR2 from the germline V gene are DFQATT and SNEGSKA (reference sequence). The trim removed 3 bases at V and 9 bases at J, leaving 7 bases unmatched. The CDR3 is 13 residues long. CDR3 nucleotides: TGCAGTGCTAGCGGAACTAGCGGTGGTGAGCAGTTCTTC. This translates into CSASGTSGGEQFF.

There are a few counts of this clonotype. The CDR3 DNA is TGTGCCAGCAGCTTAATGTCATTCGAGGGGCAGTACTTC. Amino acids: CASSLMSFEGQYF. The V gene is TRBV7-2, the J gene TRBJ2-7; TRBD2 might be the D (5 bases). Trimming removed 2 bases at V and 9 bases at J, with 14 bases between. The CDR3 sequence is 13 residues long. Looked up from germline, CDR1 is SGHTA and CDR2 is FQGNSA.

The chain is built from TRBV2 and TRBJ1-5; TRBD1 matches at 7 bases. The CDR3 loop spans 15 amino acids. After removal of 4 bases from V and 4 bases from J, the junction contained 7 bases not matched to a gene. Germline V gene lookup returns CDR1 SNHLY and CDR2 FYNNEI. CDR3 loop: CASSVRQGGNQPQHF. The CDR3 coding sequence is TGTGCCAGCAGTGTACGACAGGGCGGTAATCAGCCCCAGCATTTT.

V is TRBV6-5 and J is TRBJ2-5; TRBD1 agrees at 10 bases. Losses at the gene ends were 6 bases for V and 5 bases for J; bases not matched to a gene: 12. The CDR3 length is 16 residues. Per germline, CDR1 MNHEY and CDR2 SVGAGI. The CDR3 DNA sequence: TGTGCCAGCAGCCGCCGGGACAGGGGTTTGGACGAGACCCAGTACTTC. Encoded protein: CASSRRDRGLDETQYF.

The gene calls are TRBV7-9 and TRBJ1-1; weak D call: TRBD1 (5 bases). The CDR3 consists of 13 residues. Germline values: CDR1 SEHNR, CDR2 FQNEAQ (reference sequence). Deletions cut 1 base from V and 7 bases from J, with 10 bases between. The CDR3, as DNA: TGTGCCAGCAGCTTAGGGGCAGGGAATGAAGCTTTCTTT. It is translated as CASSLGAGNEAFF.

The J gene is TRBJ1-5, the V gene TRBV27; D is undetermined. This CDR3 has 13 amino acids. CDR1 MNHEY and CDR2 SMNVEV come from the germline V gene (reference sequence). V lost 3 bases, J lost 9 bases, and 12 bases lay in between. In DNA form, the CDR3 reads TGTGCCAGCAGTTTCGCAGTCTATCGGCCCCAGCATTTT. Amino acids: CASSFAVYRPQHF.

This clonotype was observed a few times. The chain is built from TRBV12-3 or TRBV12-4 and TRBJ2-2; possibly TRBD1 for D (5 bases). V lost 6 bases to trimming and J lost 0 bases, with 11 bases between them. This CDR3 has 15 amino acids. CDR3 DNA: TGTGCCAGCAGGCGACAGACAGCGAACACCGGGGAGCTGTTTTTT. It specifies CASRRQTANTGELFF.

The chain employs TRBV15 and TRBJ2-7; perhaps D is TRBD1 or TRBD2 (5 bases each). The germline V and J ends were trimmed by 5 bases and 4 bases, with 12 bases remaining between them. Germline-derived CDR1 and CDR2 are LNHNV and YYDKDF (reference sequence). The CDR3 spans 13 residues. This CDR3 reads CATSLGDLYEQYF. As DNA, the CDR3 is TGTGCCACCAGCCTGGGGGACCTGTACGAGCAGTACTTC.

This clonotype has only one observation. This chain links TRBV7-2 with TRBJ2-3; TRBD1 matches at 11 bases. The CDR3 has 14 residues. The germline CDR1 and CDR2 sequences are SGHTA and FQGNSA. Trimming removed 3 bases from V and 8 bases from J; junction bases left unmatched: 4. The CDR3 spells CASSLTGTGGTQYF. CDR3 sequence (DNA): TGTGCCAGCAGCTTGACCGGGACAGGGGGTACGCAGTATTTT.

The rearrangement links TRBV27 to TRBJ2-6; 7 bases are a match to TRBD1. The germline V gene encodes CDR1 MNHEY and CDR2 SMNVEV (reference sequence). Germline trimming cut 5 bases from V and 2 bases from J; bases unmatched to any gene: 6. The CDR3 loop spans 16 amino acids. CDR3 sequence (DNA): TGTGCCAGCAGTGCTACGACAGGGACTGGGGCCAACGTCCTGACTTTC. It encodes CASSATTGTGANVLTF.

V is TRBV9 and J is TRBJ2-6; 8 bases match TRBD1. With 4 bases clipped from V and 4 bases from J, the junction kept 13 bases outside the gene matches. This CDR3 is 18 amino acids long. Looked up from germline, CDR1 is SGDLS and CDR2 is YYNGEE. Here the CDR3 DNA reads TGTGCCAGCAGCCTCGCGGGACAGGAGATTCCAGGGGCCAACGTCCTGACTTTC. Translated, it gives CASSLAGQEIPGANVLTF.

Here the CDR3 DNA reads TGTGCCATCAGGGGAGATCCAGGGGATGGCTACACCTTC. Its translation: CAIRGDPGDGYTF. The chain uses TRBV10-3 and TRBJ1-2; maybe TRBD1 (6 bases). CDR1 is ENHRY, CDR2 SYGVKD, per germline. V lost 6 bases to trimming and J lost 6 bases, with 14 bases between them. The length of the CDR3 is 13 residues.

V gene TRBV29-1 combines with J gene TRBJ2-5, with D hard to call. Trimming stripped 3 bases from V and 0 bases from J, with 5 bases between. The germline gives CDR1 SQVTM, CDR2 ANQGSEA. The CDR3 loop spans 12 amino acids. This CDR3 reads CSVDRYQETQYF. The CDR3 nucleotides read TGCAGCGTTGACAGGTACCAAGAGACCCAGTACTTC. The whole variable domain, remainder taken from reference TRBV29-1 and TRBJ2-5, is SAVISQKPSRDICQRGTSLTIQCQVDSQVTMMFWYRQQPGQSLTLIATANQGSEATYESGFVIDKFPISRPNLTFSTLTVSNMSPEDSSIYLCSVDRYQETQYFGPGTRLLVL.

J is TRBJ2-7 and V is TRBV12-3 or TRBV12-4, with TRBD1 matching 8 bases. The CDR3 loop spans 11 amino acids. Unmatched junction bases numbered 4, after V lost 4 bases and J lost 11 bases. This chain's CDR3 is CASSSGQGKYF. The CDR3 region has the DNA TGTGCCAGCAGTTCCGGACAGGGAAAGTACTTC.